This note documents a single T cell receptor beta chain sequence. This record comes from a study of blood T cell repertoires in COVID-19. Study background: There were acute and convalescent COVID-19 samples, and they came from the United States, Italy and Spain.

Using immunoSEQ multiplex PCR, the repertoire was profiled, and TCRdb retains in-frame clones only, with some absent. Of 540,000 or so clones listed, about 89% were seen once; the top ten hold less than 9.5%. Germline CDR1 is SGHDT and CDR2 is YYEEEE. V lost 5 bases and J 0 bases, leaving 21 bases between the germline ends. The CDR3 is 17 amino acids. The specimen was peripheral blood. The source of this sequence is a woman between 45 and 65 years old with COVID-19, enrolled during active disease. V gene TRBV5-6 combines with J gene TRBJ2-7, with D unresolved. This chain's CDR3 is CASSSRGAAAFSYEQYF. DNA of the CDR3: TGTGCCAGCAGTTCACGCGGCGCTGCGGCGTTCTCCTACGAGCAGTACTTC.